This is a list of T cell receptor beta chains from one sample in a study of early T cells in non-severe SARS-CoV-2 infection. TCRdb reprocessed the 5' RACE reads with MiXCR, giving one entry per CDR3 protein. The table has tens of thousands of distinct CDR3 sequences, about 4% seen once. The specimen was whole blood. These receptor sequences come from an adult who was a healthcare worker with PCR-confirmed SARS-CoV-2 infection or an uninfected control (not recorded which). The CDR3 runs from the conserved cysteine through the conserved F or W. The D gene is left open where the match is weak. Size values are once, few and many counts, or a class for expanded clones, and some rows have none.

D: -
J: TRBJ2-3
V: TRBV6-5
length: 15
size: many
CDR3: CASSYSRRGLDTQYF
DNA: TGTGCCAGCAGTTACTCGAGAAGGGGTCTGGATACGCAGTATTTT

D: TRBD2
J: TRBJ2-1
V: TRBV12-3/TRBV12-4
length: 17
size: many
CDR3: CATKTSGGANLYNEQFF
DNA: TGTGCCACCAAGACTAGCGGGGGGGCCAATTTATACAATGAGCAGTTCTTC

D: -
J: TRBJ2-7
V: TRBV7-6
length: 13
size: -
CDR3: CASSPTDSYEQYF
DNA: TGTGCCAGCAGCCCGACAGATTCCTACGAGCAGTACTTC

D: -
J: TRBJ1-1
V: TRBV27
length: 15
size: -
CDR3: CASTTWGFGNTEAFF
DNA: TGTGCCAGCACCACTTGGGGCTTCGGAAACACTGAAGCTTTCTTT

D: TRBD2
J: TRBJ2-3
V: TRBV19
length: 17
size: many
CDR3: CASSIDHASGRGDTQYF
DNA: TGTGCCAGTAGTATAGATCACGCTAGCGGGAGAGGAGATACGCAGTATTTT

D: TRBD2
J: TRBJ2-5
V: TRBV5-1
length: 15
size: few
CDR3: CASSLILAAEETQYF
DNA: TGCGCCAGCAGCTTGATACTAGCGGCAGAAGAGACCCAGTACTTC

D: TRBD2
J: TRBJ2-3
V: TRBV25-1
length: 15
size: many
CDR3: CASSEAGEGTDTQYF
DNA: TGTGCCAGCAGTGAAGCGGGAGAAGGCACAGATACGCAGTATTTT

D: -
J: TRBJ2-7
V: TRBV15
length: 16
size: many
CDR3: CATSRDWGRVDYEQYF
DNA: TGTGCCACCAGCAGAGATTGGGGCAGGGTAGACTACGAGCAGTACTTC

D: -
J: TRBJ1-4
V: TRBV6-2/TRBV6-3
length: 14
size: many
CDR3: CASSYSRSNEKLFF
DNA: TGTGCCAGCAGTTACAGTCGGTCTAATGAAAAACTGTTTTTT

D: TRBD2
J: TRBJ2-1
V: TRBV12-3/TRBV12-4
length: 15
size: many
CDR3: CASSLVLAGYNEQFF
DNA: TGTGCCAGCAGTTTAGTGCTAGCGGGCTACAATGAGCAGTTCTTC

D: TRBD1
J: TRBJ1-1
V: TRBV10-2
length: 16
size: many
CDR3: CASSRKMGQGRTEAFF
DNA: TGCGCCAGCAGTAGAAAGATGGGACAGGGACGAACTGAAGCTTTCTTT

D: TRBD2
J: TRBJ2-1
V: TRBV5-1
length: 15
size: many
CDR3: CASSFTSGSINEQFF
DNA: TGCGCCAGCAGCTTTACTAGCGGGAGTATTAATGAGCAGTTCTTC

D: -
J: TRBJ2-3
V: TRBV5-1
length: 15
size: many
CDR3: CASSILGSLTDTQYF
DNA: TGCGCCAGCAGCATCCTAGGGAGCCTCACAGATACGCAGTATTTT

D: -
J: TRBJ2-3
V: TRBV7-9
length: 17
size: many
CDR3: CASSLGAVGGGTDTQYF
DNA: TGTGCCAGCAGCTTAGGCGCCGTAGGGGGAGGCACAGATACGCAGTATTTT

D: -
J: TRBJ1-2
V: TRBV29-1
length: 13
size: few
CDR3: CSVEDQVYYGYTF
DNA: TGCAGCGTTGAGGATCAGGTGTACTATGGCTACACCTTC

D: -
J: TRBJ1-2
V: TRBV14
length: 13
size: many
CDR3: CASSPTVYYGYTF
DNA: TGTGCCAGCAGCCCGACAGTCTACTATGGCTACACCTTC

D: -
J: TRBJ2-7
V: TRBV7-9
length: 14
size: medium-sized
CDR3: CASSLNQGVDEQYF
DNA: TGTGCCAGCAGCTTAAATCAGGGTGTGGACGAGCAGTACTTC

D: -
J: TRBJ2-1
V: TRBV16
length: 16
size: many
CDR3: CASSQFPSGIGNEQFF
DNA: TGTGCCAGCAGCCAATTTCCCTCGGGGATAGGGAATGAGCAGTTCTTC

D: -
J: TRBJ2-7
V: TRBV12-2
length: 15
size: few
CDR3: CASRLATGGSYEQYF
DNA: TGTGCAAGTCGCTTAGCGACGGGAGGCTCCTACGAGCAGTACTTC

D: TRBD2
J: TRBJ2-2
V: TRBV6-2/TRBV6-3
length: 16
size: many
CDR3: CASSGLAGGPSGELFF
DNA: TGTGCCAGCAGTGGACTAGCGGGGGGCCCTTCCGGGGAGCTGTTTTTT

D: TRBD2
J: TRBJ2-7
V: TRBV29-1
length: 14
size: -
CDR3: CSVMRAGGAYEQYF
DNA: TGCAGCGTGATGAGAGCGGGAGGGGCGTACGAGCAGTACTTC

D: TRBD1
J: TRBJ1-6
V: TRBV11-2
length: 17
size: many
CDR3: CASSQMGQGAHNSPLHF
DNA: TGTGCCAGCAGCCAGATGGGACAGGGGGCCCATAATTCACCCCTCCACTTT